The 8 T cell receptor beta chains presented below share a single source sample, sequenced in a study of cytomegalovirus exposure and HLA in healthy donors. Both 60 Vbeta primers and 13 Jbeta primers went into the PCR. Libraries were prepared by immunoSEQ multiplex PCR; TCRdb keeps only in-frame clonotypes and omits some of them. In the table there are 140,000 to 150,000 clones, roughly 80% of which are singletons. Material for sequencing was PBMCs. The receptor set was obtained from a man between 40 and 49 years old in good health and CMV-seronegative.

The chain combines TRBV29-1 with TRBJ2-3; 8 nucleotides line up with TRBD1. The V segment lost 6 bases and the J segment 5 bases; nucleotides outside the gene matches: 1. This CDR3 contains 11 residues. Per germline, CDR1 SQVTM and CDR2 ANQGSEA. The DNA for the CDR3 is TGCAGCGTGGGGACAGGAGATACGCAGTATTTT. Amino acid sequence: CSVGTGDTQYF.

This CDR3 reads CASSVIAGGTYQETQYF. CDR3 coding DNA: TGCGCCAGCAGTGTAATAGCGGGGGGAACTTACCAAGAGACCCAGTACTTC. This chain connects TRBV10-2 to TRBJ2-5; 10 bases line up with TRBD2. The length of the CDR3 is 17 residues. V trimming: 4 bases; J trimming: 0 bases; junction bases outside the gene matches: 8. Germline V gives CDR1 WSHSY, CDR2 SAAADI.

This clone was picked up a small number of times. V gene TRBV18 combines with J gene TRBJ1-1; 9 nucleotides match TRBD1. CDR1 is KGHSH and CDR2 is LQKENI in the germline V gene. The CDR3 runs 18 residues. Unmatched junction bases numbered 14, after V lost 2 bases and J lost 4 bases. The CDR3 coding sequence is TGTGCCAGCTCACCATCATCGGATGGGACAGGGAGCCGCACTGAAGCTTTCTTT. Its translation is CASSPSSDGTGSRTEAFF.

This chain connects TRBV5-6 to TRBJ1-6; D is possibly TRBD1 (5 bases). The CDR3 runs 19 residues. The germline CDR1 and CDR2 sequences are SGHDT and YYEEEE. V shed 2 bases and J shed 0 bases, with 18 bases lying between them. In DNA form, the CDR3 reads TGTGCCAGCAGCTTCAACAGGAGACCTAAGAGCTCCTATAATTCACCCCTCCACTTT. This gives the protein CASSFNRRPKSSYNSPLHF. Combining the CDR3 with reference TRBV5-6 and TRBJ1-6 gives the whole variable domain DAGVTQSPTHLIKTRGQQVTLRCSPKSGHDTVSWYQQALGQGPQFIFQYYEEEERQRGNFPDRFSGHQFPNYSSELNVNALLLGDSALYLCASSFNRRPKSSYNSPLHFGNGTRLTVT.

The chain combines TRBV5-4 with TRBJ1-4, with 7 bases matching TRBD1. Trimming removed 4 bases from V and 5 bases from J; junction bases left unmatched: 11. This CDR3 comprises 16 residues. Germline CDR1 and CDR2: SGHNT and YYREEE (reference sequence). CDR3: CASSRPGQSANEKLFF. DNA of the CDR3: TGTGCCAGCAGCAGACCGGGACAGTCAGCCAATGAAAAACTGTTTTTT.

This clone was recorded only once. The chain is built from TRBV27 and TRBJ2-5; TRBD2 aligns across 7 bases. The V segment lost 5 bases and the J segment 2 bases; nucleotides outside the gene matches: 8. This CDR3 comprises 15 residues. CDR1 and CDR2 (germline): MNHEY, SMNVEV (reference sequence). The CDR3 loop is CASSTPAGIQETQYF. CDR3 bases: TGTGCCAGCAGTACTCCAGCGGGGATACAAGAGACCCAGTACTTC.

V is TRBV6-1 and J is TRBJ1-1; 11 bases are shared with TRBD1. CDR1 and CDR2 from the germline V gene are MNHNS and SASEGT. With V trimmed by 8 bases and J by 0 bases, 5 bases remained unmatched. The CDR3 has 15 residues. The CDR3 DNA sequence: TGTGCCAGCTCCCGGGACAGGGGGTTGAACACTGAAGCTTTCTTT. Encoded protein: CASSRDRGLNTEAFF.

V and J are TRBV2 and TRBJ1-1, with D maybe TRBD1 (6 bases). Germline V gene lookup returns CDR1 SNHLY and CDR2 FYNNEI. Between the trimmed V and J ends, which lost 8 bases and 6 bases, there was a span of 13 bases. The CDR3 runs 12 residues. CDR3 residues: CASGPQGPEAFF. In nucleotides, the CDR3 is TGTGCCAGCGGACCACAGGGACCTGAAGCTTTCTTT.